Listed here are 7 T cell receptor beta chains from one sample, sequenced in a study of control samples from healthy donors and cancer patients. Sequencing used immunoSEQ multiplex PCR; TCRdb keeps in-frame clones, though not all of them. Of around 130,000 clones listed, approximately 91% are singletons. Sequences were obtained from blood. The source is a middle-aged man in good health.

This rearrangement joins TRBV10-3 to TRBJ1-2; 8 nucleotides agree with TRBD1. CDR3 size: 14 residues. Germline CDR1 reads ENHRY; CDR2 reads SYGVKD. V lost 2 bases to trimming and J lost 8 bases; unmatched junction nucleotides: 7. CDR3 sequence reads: CAISELRGRGGYTF. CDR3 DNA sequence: TGTGCCATCAGTGAGCTCAGGGGGCGTGGAGGCTACACCTTC.

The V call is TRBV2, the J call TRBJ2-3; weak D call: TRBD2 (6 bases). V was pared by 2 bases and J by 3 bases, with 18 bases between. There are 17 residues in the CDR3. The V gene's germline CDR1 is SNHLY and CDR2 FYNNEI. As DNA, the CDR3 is TGTGCCAGCAGTGAACGGGACTCCATCGCGATAACAGATACGCAGTATTTT. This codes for CASSERDSIAITDTQYF.

The CDR3 DNA reads TGTGCCAGCAGTGAAATGCACACGTCTGGGAATACGCAGTATTTT. Translated, it gives CASSEMHTSGNTQYF. The chain is built from TRBV6-1 and TRBJ2-3, with D hard to call. V lost 2 bases and J 7 bases, leaving 16 bases between the germline ends. In germline, CDR1 is MNHNS, CDR2 SASEGT. This CDR3 region has 15 residues.

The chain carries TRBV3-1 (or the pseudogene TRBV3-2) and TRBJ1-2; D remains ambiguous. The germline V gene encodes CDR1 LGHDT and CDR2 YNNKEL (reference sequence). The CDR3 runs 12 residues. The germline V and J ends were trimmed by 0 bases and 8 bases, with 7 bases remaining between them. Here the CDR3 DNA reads TGTGCCAGCAGCCAAGAGAGATTCGGCTACACCTTC. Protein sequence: CASSQERFGYTF.

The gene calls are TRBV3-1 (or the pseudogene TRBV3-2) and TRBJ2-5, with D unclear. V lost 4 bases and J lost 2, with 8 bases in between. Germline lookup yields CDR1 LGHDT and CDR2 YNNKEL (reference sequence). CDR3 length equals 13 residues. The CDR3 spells CASSLLGQETQYF. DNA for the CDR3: TGTGCCAGCAGCCTTCTGGGGCAAGAGACCCAGTACTTC.

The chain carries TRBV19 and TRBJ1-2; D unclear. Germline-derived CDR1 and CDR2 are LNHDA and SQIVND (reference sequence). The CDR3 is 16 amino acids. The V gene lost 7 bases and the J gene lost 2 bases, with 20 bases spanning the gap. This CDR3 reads CASTPGSQRPNYGYTF. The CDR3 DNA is TGTGCCAGTACCCCTGGGTCTCAACGCCCCAACTATGGCTACACCTTC. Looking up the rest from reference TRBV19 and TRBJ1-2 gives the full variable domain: DGGITQSPKYLFRKEGQNVTLSCEQNLNHDAMYWYRQDPGQGLRLIYYSQIVNDFQKGDIAEGYSVSREKKESFPLTVTSAQKNPTAFYLCASTPGSQRPNYGYTFGSGTRLTVV.

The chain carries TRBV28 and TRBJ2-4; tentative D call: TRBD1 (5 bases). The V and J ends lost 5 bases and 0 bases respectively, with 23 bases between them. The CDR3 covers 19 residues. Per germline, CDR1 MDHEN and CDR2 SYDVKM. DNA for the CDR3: TGTGCCAGCAGTCCAATCTTTGGGGCCAAACAAATAGCCAAAAACATTCAGTACTTC. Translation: CASSPIFGAKQIAKNIQYF.